This passage covers 19 T cell receptor beta chains from one sample sequenced in a study of CD4 T cell repertoires in COVID-19. The memory T cells were sequenced right after ex vivo isolation, without culture. Using immunoSEQ multiplex PCR, the repertoire was profiled, and TCRdb retains in-frame clones only, with some absent. The sample carries roughly 23,000 clones, roughly 91% recorded once. The sequencing here drew on central memory CD4+ T cells from blood, taken before the COVID-19 pandemic. The source is a human donor who had COVID-19.

The chain is built from TRBV28 and TRBJ2-4, with a possible D match to TRBD1 (5 bases). With 6 bases removed from V and 9 bases from J, the gap between germline ends came to 12 bases. The CDR3 consists of 12 residues. Germline lookup yields CDR1 MDHEN and CDR2 SYDVKM. CDR3 DNA: TGTGCCAGCAGACTCGACAGAGGCATTCAGTACTTC. Its translation: CASRLDRGIQYF.

This rearrangement joins TRBV5-1 to TRBJ2-7, with 8 bases fitting TRBD2. Germline V gives CDR1 SGHRS, CDR2 YFSETQ. The CDR3 covers 15 residues. The V and J ends lost 0 bases and 0 bases, in that order; junction bases with no gene match: 2. The CDR3 DNA is TGCGCCAGCAGCTTGGTAGGGACTAGCTCCTACGAGCAGTACTTC. Residues: CASSLVGTSSYEQYF.

This clone was recorded only once. The V and J genes are TRBV7-2 and TRBJ1-1; unclear D gene. Germline V gene data show CDR1 as SGHTA and CDR2 as FQGNSA. This CDR3 is 15 amino acids long. Between the trimmed V and J ends, which lost 1 base and 4 bases, there was a span of 13 bases. CDR3 nucleotides: TGTGCCAGCAGCTTAGAGAACCGGGTTTCCACTGAAGCTTTCTTT. This gives the protein CASSLENRVSTEAFF.

The chain has TRBV6-1 and TRBJ2-7; the match to TRBD1 covers 8 bases. The CDR3 runs to 18 residues. CDR1 MNHNS and CDR2 SASEGT come from the germline V gene. Trimming removed 3 bases from V and 2 bases from J; junction bases left unmatched: 15. The CDR3 loop reads CASSDWTGSPLKPYEQYF. Written as DNA, the CDR3 is TGTGCCAGCAGTGACTGGACAGGGTCTCCCCTTAAGCCCTACGAGCAGTACTTC.

The V gene is TRBV18, the J gene TRBJ1-1; possibly TRBD1 for D (6 bases). Germline CDR1 reads KGHSH; CDR2 reads LQKENI. The CDR3 sequence is 17 residues long. V was shortened by 2 bases and J by 2 bases, with 18 bases between the two germline ends. CDR3 DNA: TGTGCCAGCTCACCAGGGGGGGACACACGAGCCAACACTGAAGCTTTCTTT. Protein sequence: CASSPGGDTRANTEAFF.

CDR3 DNA sequence: TGTGCCAGTAGTATTCGAGGAGGGGACGCTGAAGCTTTCTTT. Translating gives CASSIRGGDAEAFF. This chain connects TRBV19 to TRBJ1-1; a possible D gene is TRBD1 (5 bases). Germline V gene data show CDR1 as LNHDA and CDR2 as SQIVND (reference sequence). Trimming removed 3 bases at V and 6 bases at J, with 14 bases between. This CDR3 has 14 amino acids.

The chain uses TRBV7-6 and TRBJ2-3; TRBD2 might be the D (5 bases). This CDR3 contains 13 residues. Germline-derived CDR1 and CDR2 are SGHVS and FNYEAQ. V shed 3 bases and J shed 5 bases, with 9 bases lying between them. CDR3 sequence: CASSFGNQDTQYF. The CDR3 DNA is TGTGCCAGCAGCTTCGGGAACCAAGATACGCAGTATTTT.

The chain uses TRBV19 and TRBJ2-3; perhaps TRBD2 as D (6 bases). The CDR3 length is 14 residues. Germline V gives CDR1 LNHDA, CDR2 SQIVND (reference sequence). Trimming removed 5 bases at V and 8 bases at J, with 17 bases between. The CDR3 sequence is CASSPSRGFGTQYF. The CDR3 nucleotides are TGTGCCAGTAGTCCCAGTCGGGGGTTCGGTACGCAGTATTTT.

This sequence joins TRBV27 and TRBJ2-7; possible D gene TRBD2, 5 bases. Germline assignment: CDR1 MNHEY and CDR2 SMNVEV (reference sequence). CDR3 length: 15 amino acids. The V gene lost 5 bases and the J gene lost 4 bases, with 18 bases spanning the gap. Here the CDR3 DNA reads TGTGCCAGCAGTCCCTGGGCCGGGAAGGATTACGAGCAGTACTTC. Amino acid sequence: CASSPWAGKDYEQYF.

The chain combines TRBV28 with TRBJ1-5, with TRBD1 as a possible D gene (5 bases). The V end lost 3 bases, the J end lost 0 bases, and 12 bases lay between the germline ends. The CDR3 consists of 16 residues. Germline CDR1 is MDHEN and CDR2 is SYDVKM. CDR3 DNA sequence: TGTGCCAGCAGTTTCGGGGGAGGTTATAGCAATCAGCCCCAGCATTTT. Translated: CASSFGGGYSNQPQHF.

The chain recombines TRBV25-1 with TRBJ2-1; 9 bases match TRBD2. Germline CDR1 and CDR2: MGHDK and SYGVNS. The CDR3 contains 15 residues. Losses at the gene ends were 3 bases for V and 5 bases for J; bases not matched to a gene: 5. DNA for the CDR3: TGTGCCAGCAGTGAGCCACTAGCGGGTGACAATGAGCAGTTCTTC. Translated, it gives CASSEPLAGDNEQFF.

The chain is built from TRBV7-2 and TRBJ2-3; no firm D call. V gave up 4 bases and J gave up 3 bases, with 17 bases separating them. CDR1 is SGHTA and CDR2 is FQGNSA in the germline V gene. The CDR3 has 16 residues. The CDR3, as DNA: TGTGCCAGCAGCTCCCCCCTGAACCTGAGGACAGATACGCAGTATTTT. Its translation: CASSSPLNLRTDTQYF.

The chain recombines TRBV6-6 with TRBJ2-6; 7 positions agree with TRBD1. The CDR3 is made up of 15 amino acids. With V trimmed by 6 bases and J by 3 bases, 5 bases remained unmatched. Germline CDR1 and CDR2: MNHNY and SVGAGI (reference sequence). As DNA, the CDR3 is TGTGCCAGCAGCCCGACAGGGAGTGGGGCCAACGTCCTGACTTTC. This translates into CASSPTGSGANVLTF.

V is TRBV27 and J is TRBJ2-5, with 14 bases identical to TRBD2. The ends lost 4 bases at V and 6 bases at J; junction bases unmatched: 10. The CDR3 spans 17 residues. Germline V lookup: CDR1 MNHEY, CDR2 SMNVEV (reference sequence). DNA of the CDR3: TGTGCCAGCAGTTCCCTGATGGGACTAGCGGGAGCGCAGACCCAGTACTTC. Its translation: CASSSLMGLAGAQTQYF.

The V call is TRBV7-2, the J call TRBJ2-1; 7 bases agree with TRBD2. J gave up 8 bases and V 5 bases, and 3 bases lay outside the gene matches. In germline, CDR1 is SGHTA, CDR2 FQGNSA. The CDR3 contains 12 residues. This CDR3 reads CASSPTSDEQFF. CDR3 coding DNA: TGTGCCAGCAGCCCCACTAGCGATGAGCAGTTCTTC.

The chain carries TRBV7-8 and TRBJ2-7; a weak D match, TRBD1 (6 bases). V was cut by 5 bases and J by 0 bases, with 17 bases left in between. Germline loops: CDR1 SGHVS, CDR2 FQNEAQ. The CDR3 is 16 amino acids. The CDR3 DNA follows: TGTGCCAGCAGCCCATCGGCGCGCAGGGGCTCCTACGAGCAGTACTTC. Amino acid sequence: CASSPSARRGSYEQYF.

The V call is TRBV6-1, the J call TRBJ1-2; the D is unclear. Per germline, CDR1 MNHNS and CDR2 SASEGT. V dropped 6 bases and J dropped 5 bases, with 10 bases sitting between them. The CDR3 has 12 residues. CDR3 sequence (DNA): TGTGCCAGCAGCCAGGATCGGTATGGCTACACCTTC. Protein sequence: CASSQDRYGYTF.

This chain links TRBV11-2 with TRBJ2-5; 7 bases map to TRBD1. The CDR3 covers 16 residues. The V gene end was trimmed by 4 bases and the J gene end by 1 base; junction bases not matched to a gene: 9. Germline V CDR1 and CDR2: SGHAT, FQNNGV. The CDR3 sequence: CASSSAGQAIQETQYF. In DNA, the CDR3 is TGTGCCAGCAGCTCAGCCGGACAGGCCATCCAAGAGACCCAGTACTTC.

The chain is built from TRBV11-2 and TRBJ2-2, with TRBD1 identical over 8 bases. Germline-derived CDR1 and CDR2 are SGHAT and FQNNGV. The CDR3 is made up of 15 amino acids. V shed 5 bases and J 4 bases; nucleotides not matched to a gene: 6. CDR3 sequence: CASSITGGSTGELFF. CDR3 DNA sequence: TGTGCCAGCAGCATCACAGGGGGTAGCACCGGGGAGCTGTTTTTT. Full variable domain (remainder filled in from reference TRBV11-2 and TRBJ2-2): EAGVAQSPRYKIIEKRQSVAFWCNPISGHATLYWYQQILGQGPKLLIQFQNNGVVDDSQLPKDRFSAERLKGVDSTLKIQPAKLEDSAVYLCASSITGGSTGELFFGEGSRLTVL.